This T cell receptor beta chain was sequenced during a study of CD8+ T cells in alopecia areata. Overall study: For 6 to 18 months, tofacitinib was taken, and 6 months off drug followed. Severity scoring for treated patients was based on the percentage of affected scalp area.

As for this clone: Its antigen is currently unknown.

TCR sequencing used cDNA made by reverse transcription of extracted RNA. Clones were read by immunoSEQ multiplex PCR, and TCRdb kept only the in-frame ones, dropping some. The data contain about 210,000 clones, less than 75% of them singletons. Whole-study results and caveats: Many of the expanded lesional clones endured in scalp and blood while on tofacitinib.

The germline CDR1 and CDR2 sequences are SNHLY and FYNNEI. CDR3 size: 12 residues. Trimming took 7 bases from V and 3 from J, leaving 9 bases between them. Treatment reported: oral pan-JAK inhibitor, 5-10 mg twice daily. The source of this sequence is a human donor with alopecia areata. The V gene is TRBV2, the J gene TRBJ1-1, with D possibly being TRBD1 (5 bases). This specimen was CD4+ T cells sorted from blood, taken at week 4, from a patient treated with tofacitinib. CDR3 DNA: TGTGCCAGCATGGGGGAGGACACTGAAGCTTTCTTT. This encodes CASMGEDTEAFF.